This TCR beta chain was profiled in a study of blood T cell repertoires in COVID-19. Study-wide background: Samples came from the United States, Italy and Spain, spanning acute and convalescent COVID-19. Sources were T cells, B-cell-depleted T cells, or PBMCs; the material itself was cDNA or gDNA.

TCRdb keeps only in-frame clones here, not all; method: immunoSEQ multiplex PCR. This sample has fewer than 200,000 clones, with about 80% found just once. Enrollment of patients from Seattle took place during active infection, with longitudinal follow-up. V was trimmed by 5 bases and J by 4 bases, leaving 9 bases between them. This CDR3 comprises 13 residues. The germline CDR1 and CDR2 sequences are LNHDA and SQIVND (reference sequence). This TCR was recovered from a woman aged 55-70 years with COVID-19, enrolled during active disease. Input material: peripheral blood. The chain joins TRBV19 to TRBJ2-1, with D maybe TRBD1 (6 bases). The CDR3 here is CASSPRGYNEQFF. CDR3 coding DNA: TGTGCCAGTAGTCCCAGGGGTTACAATGAGCAGTTCTTC.